The source of this TCR beta chain is a study of PD-1 blockade in classical Hodgkin lymphoma. Study-wide points: Repertoire difference causes, possibly disease activity or prior therapy, remain undefined.

The CDR3 totals 13 residues. V dropped 1 base and J dropped 2 bases, with 7 bases sitting between them. The germline V gene encodes CDR1 SGHRS and CDR2 YFSETQ. This clone was seen once. Its antigen remains unidentified. Noted time point: cycle 4 day 1 (C4D1), after less than 7 weeks of nivolumab. Every patient was affected by relapse after autologous stem cell transplantation, while exposure to brentuximab vedotin was not uniform. Sequenced by immunoSEQ multiplex PCR; TCRdb stores in-frame clones only, minus some. This table holds some 30,000 clones, around 81% found once. Sample: peripheral blood mononuclear cells (PBMCs), taken before the fourth cycle of nivolumab. The genes are TRBV5-1 and TRBJ2-7; tentatively, D is TRBD1 or TRBD2 (5 bases each). The TCR sequence derives from a human donor with classical Hodgkin lymphoma. The DNA of the CDR3 is TGCGCCAGCAGCTTGTGGGACCCCTACGAGCAGTACTTC. This translates into CASSLWDPYEQYF.